This T cell receptor (beta chain) was documented in a study of identical twins. This clonotype was found once. Its matching antigen is unknown. Trimming took off 1 base at V and 7 bases at J, with 20 bases between the two ends. This CDR3 comprises 16 residues. CDR1 SEHNR and CDR2 FQNEAQ come from the germline V gene (reference sequence). Addition of a universal primer site occurred through template switching, and cDNA carried unique molecular identifiers. TCRdb re-derived calls from the 5' RACE reads in MiXCR, one entry per CDR3 protein. Among 1,800,000 or so distinct CDR3 sequences, around 29% were seen once, and the ten largest hold around 0.3%. Study-level findings and limits: Conclusions relied on cross-sectional statistical analysis, not following the same donors. Within cord blood, abundant beta clonotypes carried fewer insertions, but memory repertoires showed no such trend. There is a chance that invariant MAIT and iNKT cells partially muddied zero-insertion analyses.

This clonotype was obtained from a newborn girl in good health. Sequenced sample: cord blood. The chain combines TRBV7-9 with TRBJ2-7; D is possibly TRBD2 (5 bases). CDR3 nucleotide sequence: TGTGCCAGCAGCTTAGAGGGTGAGGACGGGAAAGGGGAGCAGTACTTC. This encodes CASSLEGEDGKGEQYF.